The clone carrying this T cell receptor (beta chain) was seen more than once but under ten times. Its antigen remains unidentified. Diagnosis relied on clinical symptoms, serum thyroxine, TRAb, thyroid ultrasound and orbital computed tomography. The data derive from a study of Graves' ophthalmopathy and Graves' hyperthyroidism. Regarding the study as a whole: At 65% to 71% sensitivity and about 72% specificity, the model predicted progression of the ophthalmopathy. Sensitivity of 87.88% and specificity of approximately 81% were achieved when a 13-signature model separated ophthalmopathy from stable hyperthyroidism.

RNA transcripts provided the template for amplifying TCR beta CDR3 regions. HTBI primers were employed in first-round RT-PCR, then a second-round multiplex PCR followed. TCRdb re-called the multiplex PCR reads through MiXCR, storing one row per CDR3 protein. Here the sample spans about 550,000 distinct CDR3 sequences, less than 45% being singletons. Germline V gene lookup returns CDR1 SGHTA and CDR2 FQGTGA. The trim removed 2 bases at V and 6 bases at J, leaving 15 bases unmatched. The CDR3 runs to 18 residues. The chain has TRBV7-3 and TRBJ2-2; 7 nucleotides match TRBD1. The TCR originated in an adult man with Graves' hyperthyroidism. Input material: peripheral blood or thyroid tissue (not recorded which). The CDR3 DNA reads as TGTGCCAGCAGCTTACGATCTTTGGGACAGACATTCGCCGGGGAGCTGTTTTTT. It encodes CASSLRSLGQTFAGELFF. The whole variable domain, filled in from reference TRBV7-3 and TRBJ2-2, reads GAGVSQTPSNKVTEKGKYVELRCDPISGHTALYWYRQSLGQGPEFLIYFQGTGAADDSGLPNDRFFAVRPEGSVSTLKIQRTERGDSAVYLCASSLRSLGQTFAGELFFGEGSRLTVL.